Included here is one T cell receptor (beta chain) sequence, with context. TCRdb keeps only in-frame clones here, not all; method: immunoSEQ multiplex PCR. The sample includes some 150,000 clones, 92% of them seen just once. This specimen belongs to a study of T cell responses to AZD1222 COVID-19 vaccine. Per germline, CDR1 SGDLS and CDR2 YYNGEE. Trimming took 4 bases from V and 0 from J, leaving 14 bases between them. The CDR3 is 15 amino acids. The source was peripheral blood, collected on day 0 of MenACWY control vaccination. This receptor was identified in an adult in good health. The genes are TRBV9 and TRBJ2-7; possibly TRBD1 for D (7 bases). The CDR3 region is CASSQGGSLSYEQYF. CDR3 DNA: TGTGCCAGCAGCCAGGGGGGCTCCCTCTCCTACGAGCAGTACTTC.